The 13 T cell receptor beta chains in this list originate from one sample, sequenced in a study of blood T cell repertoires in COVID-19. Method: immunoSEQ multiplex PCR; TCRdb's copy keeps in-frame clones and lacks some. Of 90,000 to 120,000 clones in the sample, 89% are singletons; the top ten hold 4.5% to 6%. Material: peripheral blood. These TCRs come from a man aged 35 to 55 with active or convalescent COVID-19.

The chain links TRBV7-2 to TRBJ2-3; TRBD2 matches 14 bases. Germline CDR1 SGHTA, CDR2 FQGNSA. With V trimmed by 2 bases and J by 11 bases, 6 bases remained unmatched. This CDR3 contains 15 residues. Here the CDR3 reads CASSLLGLAGEMQYF. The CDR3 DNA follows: TGTGCCAGCAGCTTATTGGGACTAGCGGGGGAAATGCAGTATTTT.

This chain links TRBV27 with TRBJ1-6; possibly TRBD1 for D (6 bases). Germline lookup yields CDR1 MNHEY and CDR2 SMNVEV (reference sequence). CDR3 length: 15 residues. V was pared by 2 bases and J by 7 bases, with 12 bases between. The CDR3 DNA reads TGTGCCAGCAGTTTAAAAGGCAGGGGAAATTCACCCCTCCACTTT. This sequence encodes CASSLKGRGNSPLHF.

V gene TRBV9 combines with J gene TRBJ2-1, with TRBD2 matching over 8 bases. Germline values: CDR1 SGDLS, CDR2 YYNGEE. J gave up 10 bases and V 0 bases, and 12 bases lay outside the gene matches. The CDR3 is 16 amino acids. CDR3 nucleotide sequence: TGTGCCAGCAGCGTAGGGTCAGCGGGAGCAACATCAGAGCAGTTCTTC. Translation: CASSVGSAGATSEQFF.

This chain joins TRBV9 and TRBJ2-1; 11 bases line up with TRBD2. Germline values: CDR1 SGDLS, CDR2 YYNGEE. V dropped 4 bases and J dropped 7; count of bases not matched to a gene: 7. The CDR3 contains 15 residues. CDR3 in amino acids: CASSLGIAGGNEQFF. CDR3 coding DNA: TGTGCCAGCAGCCTCGGGATAGCGGGGGGGAATGAGCAGTTCTTC.

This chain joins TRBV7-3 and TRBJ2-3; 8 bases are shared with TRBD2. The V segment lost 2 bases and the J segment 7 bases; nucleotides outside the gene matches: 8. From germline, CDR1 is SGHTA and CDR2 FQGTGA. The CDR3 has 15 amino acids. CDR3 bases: TGTGCCAGCAGCTTATTGGGCGGGAGGTCAAATACGCAGTATTTT. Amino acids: CASSLLGGRSNTQYF.

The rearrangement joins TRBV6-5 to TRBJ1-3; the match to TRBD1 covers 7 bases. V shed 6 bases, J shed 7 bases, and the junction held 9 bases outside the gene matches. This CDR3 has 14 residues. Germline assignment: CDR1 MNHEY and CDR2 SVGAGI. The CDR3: CASSSPAGGNTIYF. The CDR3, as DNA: TGTGCCAGCAGCTCACCGGCAGGGGGGAACACCATATATTTT.

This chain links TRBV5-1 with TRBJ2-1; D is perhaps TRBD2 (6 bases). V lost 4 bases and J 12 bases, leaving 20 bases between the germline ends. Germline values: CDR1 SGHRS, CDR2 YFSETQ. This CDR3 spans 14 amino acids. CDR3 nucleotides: TGCGCCAGCAGCGAGGGGACTTCCATTCAGGTGCAGTTCTTC. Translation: CASSEGTSIQVQFF.

CDR3 nucleotides: TGTGCCTGGAGTACCCTCCGGACGGCGGGAGGAGATACGCAGTATTTT. It is translated as CAWSTLRTAGGDTQYF. The chain couples TRBV30 to TRBJ2-3, with 8 bases that match TRBD2. J gave up 5 bases and V 2 bases, and 12 bases lay outside the gene matches. Germline V CDR1 and CDR2: GTSNPN, SVGIG (reference sequence). The CDR3 consists of 16 residues.

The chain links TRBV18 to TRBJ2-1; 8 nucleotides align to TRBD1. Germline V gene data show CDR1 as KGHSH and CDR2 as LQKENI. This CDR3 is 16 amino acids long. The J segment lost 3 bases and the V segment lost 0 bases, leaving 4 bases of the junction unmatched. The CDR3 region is CASSPPLGQGYNEQFF. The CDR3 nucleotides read TGTGCCAGCTCACCACCCCTAGGACAGGGCTACAATGAGCAGTTCTTC.

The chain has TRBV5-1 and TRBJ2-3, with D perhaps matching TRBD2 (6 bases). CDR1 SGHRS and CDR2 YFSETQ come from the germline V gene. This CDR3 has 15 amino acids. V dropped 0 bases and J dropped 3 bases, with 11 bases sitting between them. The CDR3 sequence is CASSLVGGLTDTQYF. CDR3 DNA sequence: TGCGCCAGCAGCTTGGTTGGAGGGCTGACAGATACGCAGTATTTT.

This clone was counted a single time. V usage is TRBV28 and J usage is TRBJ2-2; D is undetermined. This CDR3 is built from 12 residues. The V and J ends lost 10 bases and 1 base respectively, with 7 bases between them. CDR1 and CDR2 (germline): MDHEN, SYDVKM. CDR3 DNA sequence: TGTGCCACTACAGAGAACACCGGGGAGCTGTTTTTT. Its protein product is CATTENTGELFF.

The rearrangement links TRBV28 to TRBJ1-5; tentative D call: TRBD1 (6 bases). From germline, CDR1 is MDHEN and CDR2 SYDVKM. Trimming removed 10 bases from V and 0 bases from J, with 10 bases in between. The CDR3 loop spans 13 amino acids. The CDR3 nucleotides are TGTGCCATCACGACAGGTAGCAATCAGCCCCAGCATTTT. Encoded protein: CAITTGSNQPQHF.

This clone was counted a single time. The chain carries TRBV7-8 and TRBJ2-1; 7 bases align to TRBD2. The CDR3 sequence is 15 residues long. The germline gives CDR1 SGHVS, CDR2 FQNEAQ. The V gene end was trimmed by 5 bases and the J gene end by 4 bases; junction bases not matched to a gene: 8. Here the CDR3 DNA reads TGTGCCAGCAGCCCTCATGAGGGACTATACAATGAGCAGTTCTTC. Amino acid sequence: CASSPHEGLYNEQFF.